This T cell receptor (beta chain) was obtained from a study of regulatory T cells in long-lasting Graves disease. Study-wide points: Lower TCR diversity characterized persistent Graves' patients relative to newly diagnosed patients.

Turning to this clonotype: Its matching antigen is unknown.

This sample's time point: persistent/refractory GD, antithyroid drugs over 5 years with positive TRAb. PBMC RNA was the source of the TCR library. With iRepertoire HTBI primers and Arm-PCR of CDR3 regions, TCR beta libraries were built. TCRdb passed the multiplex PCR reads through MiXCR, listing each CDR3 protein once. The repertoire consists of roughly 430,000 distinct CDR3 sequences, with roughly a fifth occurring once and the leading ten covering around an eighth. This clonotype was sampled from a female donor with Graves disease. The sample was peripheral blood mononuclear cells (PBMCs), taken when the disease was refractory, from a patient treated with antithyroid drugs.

CDR3 nucleotide sequence: TGTGCCAGCAGCCCCCCCGGTCGTGGGAGAAACCGAGAGACCCAGTACTTC. This encodes CASSPPGRGRNRETQYF. V is TRBV9 and J is TRBJ2-5; the D gene is possibly TRBD2 (5 bases). Trimming removed 4 bases from V and 4 bases from J, with 23 bases in between. This CDR3 is built from 17 residues. CDR1 is SGDLS and CDR2 is YYNGEE in the germline V gene.